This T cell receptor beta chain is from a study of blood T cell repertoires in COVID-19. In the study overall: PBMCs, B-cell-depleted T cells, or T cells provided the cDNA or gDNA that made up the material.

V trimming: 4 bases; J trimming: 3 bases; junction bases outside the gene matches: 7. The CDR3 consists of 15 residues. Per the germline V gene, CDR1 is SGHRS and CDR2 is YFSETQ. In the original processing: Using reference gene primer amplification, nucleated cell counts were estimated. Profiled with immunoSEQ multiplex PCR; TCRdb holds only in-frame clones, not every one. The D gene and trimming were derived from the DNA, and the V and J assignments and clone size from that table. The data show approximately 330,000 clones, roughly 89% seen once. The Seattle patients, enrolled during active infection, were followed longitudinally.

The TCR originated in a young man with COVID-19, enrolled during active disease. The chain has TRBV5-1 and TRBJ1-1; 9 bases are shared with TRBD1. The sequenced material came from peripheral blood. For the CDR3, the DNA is TGCGCCAGCAGCCCCGGACAGGGGATGGACACTGAAGCTTTCTTT. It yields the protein CASSPGQGMDTEAFF.